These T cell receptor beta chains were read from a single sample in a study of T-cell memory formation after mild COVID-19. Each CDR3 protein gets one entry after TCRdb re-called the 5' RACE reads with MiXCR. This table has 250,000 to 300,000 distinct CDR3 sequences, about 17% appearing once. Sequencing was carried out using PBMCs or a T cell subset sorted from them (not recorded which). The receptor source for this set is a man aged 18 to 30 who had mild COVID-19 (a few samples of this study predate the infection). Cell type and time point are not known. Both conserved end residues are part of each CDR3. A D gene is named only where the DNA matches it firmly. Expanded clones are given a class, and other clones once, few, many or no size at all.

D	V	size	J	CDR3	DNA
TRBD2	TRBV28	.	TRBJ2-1	CASSLKAIGVGVAGGLEQFF	TGTGCCAGCAGTTTAAAGGCGATCGGGGTAGGGGTAGCGGGGGGGCTCGAGCAGTTCTTC
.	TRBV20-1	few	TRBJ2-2	CSARGTRNTGELFF	TGCAGTGCTAGGGGCACCAGAAACACCGGGGAGCTGTTTTTT
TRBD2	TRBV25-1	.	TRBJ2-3	CASKVAGGTDTQYF	TGTGCCAGCAAGGTAGCGGGGGGCACAGATACGCAGTATTTT
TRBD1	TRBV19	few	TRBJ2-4	CASSLSGQGRDIQYF	TGTGCCAGTAGTCTTTCCGGACAGGGTAGGGACATTCAGTACTTC
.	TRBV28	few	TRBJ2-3	CAAPPRRLITDTQYF	TGTGCAGCACCCCCGCGGCGGTTGATCACAGATACGCAGTATTTT
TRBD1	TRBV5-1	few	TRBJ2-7	CASSPPRTGASYEQYF	TGCGCCAGCAGCCCCCCTCGGACAGGGGCCTCCTACGAGCAGTACTTC
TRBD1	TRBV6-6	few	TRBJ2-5	CASSYTGGRETQYF	TGTGCCAGCAGTTACACAGGGGGCCGGGAGACCCAGTACTTC
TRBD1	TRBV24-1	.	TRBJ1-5	CATSDRRTGFNQPQHF	TGTGCCACCAGTGACCGTAGGACAGGTTTCAATCAGCCCCAGCATTTT
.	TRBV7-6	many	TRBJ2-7	CASSLTGLNEQYF	TGTGCCAGCAGCTTAACCGGTCTAAACGAGCAGTACTTC
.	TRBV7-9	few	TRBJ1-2	CASSPGTGGYYGYTF	TGTGCCAGCAGCCCGGGGACCGGCGGGTACTATGGCTACACCTTC
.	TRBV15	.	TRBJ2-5	CATSRVGAQTQYF	TGTGCCACCAGCAGAGTGGGAGCACAGACCCAGTACTTC
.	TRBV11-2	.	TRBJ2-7	CASIRRDTRDYEQYF	TGTGCCAGCATACGTAGGGATACCCGAGACTACGAGCAGTACTTC
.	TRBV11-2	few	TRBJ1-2	CASSPPGPRYGGYTF	TGTGCCAGCAGCCCGCCAGGGCCGCGGTATGGTGGCTACACCTTC
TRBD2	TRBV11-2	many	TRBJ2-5	CASSTSGGAGTQYF	TGTGCCAGCAGCACTAGCGGGGGGGCGGGGACCCAGTACTTC
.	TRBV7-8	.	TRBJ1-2	CASSSLGAGQGDYGYTF	TGTGCCAGCAGCTCCCTGGGCGCAGGCCAAGGGGACTATGGCTACACCTTC
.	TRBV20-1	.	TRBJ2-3	CSVTTADTQYF	TGCAGTGTCACGACGGCCGATACGCAGTATTTT
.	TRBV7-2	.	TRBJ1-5	CASSLALQQPQHF	TGTGCCAGCAGCTTAGCGCTGCAACAGCCCCAGCATTTT